This record concerns one T cell receptor beta chain sequence. This sample is drawn from a study of immune evolution from preneoplasia to lung adenocarcinoma. The germline CDR1 and CDR2 sequences are MNHEY and SMNVEV (reference sequence). V was clipped by 4 bases and J by 4 bases; unmatched bases: 7. The CDR3 length is 15 residues. Sequencing used immunoSEQ multiplex PCR; TCRdb keeps in-frame clones, though not all of them. This repertoire shows some 4,300 clones, around 77% found once; its top ten account for 8.3%. Specimen: FFPE lung adenocarcinoma in situ tissue. The V gene is TRBV27, the J gene TRBJ1-1; TRBD1 aligns across 9 bases. This clonotype was sampled from a person between 60 and 80 years old with lung adenocarcinoma. The CDR3 sequence: CASSSPDRGPTEAFF. CDR3 coding DNA: TGTGCCAGCAGTTCTCCGGACAGGGGCCCCACTGAAGCTTTCTTT.